This TCR beta chain was captured in a study of blood T cells in healthy people across ages. In its sample, this clonotype was seen a few times. The antigen remains unidentified. A second PCR, run for roughly 7 to 11 cycles, used a sample-barcoded 5' primer plus a J-beta primer mix. TCRdb analysed the 5' RACE reads with MiXCR anew, one entry per CDR3 protein. The table records about 320,000 distinct CDR3 sequences, 25% to 30% of them present only once. Germline V gives CDR1 MNHNY, CDR2 SVGAGI (reference sequence). Trimming stripped 0 bases from V and 3 bases from J, with 11 bases between. There are 15 residues in the CDR3. Isolation of PBMCs gave at least 6 million cells per sample. Study findings and constraints: Whereas aged donors had fewer naive CD4+ cells, long-lived donors had more of them and higher diversity.

This clonotype originated in a woman between 70 and 85 years old in good health. Sequenced input: blood. The chain links TRBV6-6 to TRBJ2-5; either TRBD1 or TRBD2 may fit D (5 bases each). In DNA form, the CDR3 reads TGTGCCAGCAGTTACTCGAGGGGCAGCGAAGAGACCCAGTACTTC. Protein: CASSYSRGSEETQYF.